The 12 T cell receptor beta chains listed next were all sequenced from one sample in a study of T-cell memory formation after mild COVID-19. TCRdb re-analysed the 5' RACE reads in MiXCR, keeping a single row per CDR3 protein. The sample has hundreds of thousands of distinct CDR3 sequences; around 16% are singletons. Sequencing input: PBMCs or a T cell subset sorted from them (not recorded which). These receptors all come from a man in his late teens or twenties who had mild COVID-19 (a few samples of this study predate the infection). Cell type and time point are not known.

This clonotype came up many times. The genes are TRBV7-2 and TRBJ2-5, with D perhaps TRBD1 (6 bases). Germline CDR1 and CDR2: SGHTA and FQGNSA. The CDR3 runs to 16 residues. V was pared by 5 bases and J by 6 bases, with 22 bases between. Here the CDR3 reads CASSQEPRGGRKTQYF. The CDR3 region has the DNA TGTGCCAGCAGCCAAGAGCCCAGGGGTGGGAGAAAGACCCAGTACTTC.

CDR3 DNA sequence: TGCGCCAGCAGCCAAGGGCTTGCCCCCGGAAACACCATATATTTT. It translates to CASSQGLAPGNTIYF. The V gene is TRBV4-3, the J gene TRBJ1-3; D not resolved. With 1 base removed from V and 4 bases from J, the gap between germline ends came to 11 bases. The length of the CDR3 is 15 residues. The V gene's germline CDR1 is LGHNA and CDR2 YSLEER.

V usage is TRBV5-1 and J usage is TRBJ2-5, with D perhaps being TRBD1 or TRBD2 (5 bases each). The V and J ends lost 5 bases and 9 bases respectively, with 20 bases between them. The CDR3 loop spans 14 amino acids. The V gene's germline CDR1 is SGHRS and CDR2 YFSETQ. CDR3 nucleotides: TGCGCCAGCAGTAGGGCCCGATCTAGAGGGGCCCAGTACTTC. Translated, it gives CASSRARSRGAQYF.

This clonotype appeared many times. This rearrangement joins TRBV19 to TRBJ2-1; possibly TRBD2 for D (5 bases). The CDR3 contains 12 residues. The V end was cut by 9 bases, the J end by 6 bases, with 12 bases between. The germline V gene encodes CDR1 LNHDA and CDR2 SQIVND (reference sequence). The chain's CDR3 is CASGRALNEQFF. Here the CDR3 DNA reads TGTGCCAGCGGGCGGGCCCTCAATGAGCAGTTCTTC.

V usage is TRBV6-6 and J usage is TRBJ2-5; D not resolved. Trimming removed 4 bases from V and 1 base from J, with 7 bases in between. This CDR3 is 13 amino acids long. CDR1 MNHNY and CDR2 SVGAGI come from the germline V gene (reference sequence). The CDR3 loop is CASSFRLQETQYF. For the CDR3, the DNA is TGTGCCAGCAGTTTTCGCCTCCAAGAGACCCAGTACTTC.

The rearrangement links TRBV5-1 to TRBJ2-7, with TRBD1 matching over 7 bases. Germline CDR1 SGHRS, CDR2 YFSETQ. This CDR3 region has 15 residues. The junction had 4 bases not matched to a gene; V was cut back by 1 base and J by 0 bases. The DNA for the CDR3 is TGCGCCAGCAGCTTGACAGGGGCGAACTCCTACGAGCAGTACTTC. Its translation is CASSLTGANSYEQYF.

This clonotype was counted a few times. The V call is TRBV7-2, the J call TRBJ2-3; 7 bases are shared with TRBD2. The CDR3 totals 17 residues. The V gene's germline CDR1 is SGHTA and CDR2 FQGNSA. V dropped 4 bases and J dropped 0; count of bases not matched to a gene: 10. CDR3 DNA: TGTGCCAGCAGCTCGCTTGGTGGCGGGGGAAGCACAGATACGCAGTATTTT. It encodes CASSSLGGGGSTDTQYF.

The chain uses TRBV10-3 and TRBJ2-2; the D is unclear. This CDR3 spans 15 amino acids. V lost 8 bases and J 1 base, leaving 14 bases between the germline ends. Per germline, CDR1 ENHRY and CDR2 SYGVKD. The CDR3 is CAIPHGEENTGELFF. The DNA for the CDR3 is TGTGCCATCCCGCACGGAGAGGAGAACACCGGGGAGCTGTTTTTT.

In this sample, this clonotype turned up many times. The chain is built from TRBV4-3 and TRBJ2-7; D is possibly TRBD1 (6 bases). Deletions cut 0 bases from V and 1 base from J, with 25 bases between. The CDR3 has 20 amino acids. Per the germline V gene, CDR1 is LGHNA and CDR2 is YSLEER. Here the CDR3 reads CASSQDRVRRRTGQSYEQYF. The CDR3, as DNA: TGCGCCAGCAGCCAAGACCGGGTTAGAAGGAGGACCGGACAGTCCTACGAGCAGTACTTC.

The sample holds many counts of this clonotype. Here the CDR3 DNA reads TGCAGTGCTCACTATTCTCTCTACGAGCAGTACTTC. It is translated as CSAHYSLYEQYF. The V gene is TRBV20-1, the J gene TRBJ2-7, with D hard to call. The germline V gene has CDR1 DFQATT and CDR2 SNEGSKA (reference sequence). This CDR3 contains 12 residues. V lost 5 bases to trimming and J lost 3 bases, with 11 bases between them.

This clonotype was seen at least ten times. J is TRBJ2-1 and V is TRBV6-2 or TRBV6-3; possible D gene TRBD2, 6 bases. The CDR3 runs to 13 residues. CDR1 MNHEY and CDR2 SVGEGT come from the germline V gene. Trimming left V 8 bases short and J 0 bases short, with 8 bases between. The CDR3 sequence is CASGGSSYNEQFF. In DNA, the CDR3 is TGTGCCAGCGGGGGGAGCTCCTACAATGAGCAGTTCTTC.

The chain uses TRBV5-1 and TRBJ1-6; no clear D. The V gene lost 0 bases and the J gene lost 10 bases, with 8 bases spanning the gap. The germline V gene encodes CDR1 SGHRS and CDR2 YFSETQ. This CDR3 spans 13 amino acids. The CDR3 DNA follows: TGCGCCAGCAGCTTGGAGGTTGTGTCACCCCTCCACTTT. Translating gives CASSLEVVSPLHF.